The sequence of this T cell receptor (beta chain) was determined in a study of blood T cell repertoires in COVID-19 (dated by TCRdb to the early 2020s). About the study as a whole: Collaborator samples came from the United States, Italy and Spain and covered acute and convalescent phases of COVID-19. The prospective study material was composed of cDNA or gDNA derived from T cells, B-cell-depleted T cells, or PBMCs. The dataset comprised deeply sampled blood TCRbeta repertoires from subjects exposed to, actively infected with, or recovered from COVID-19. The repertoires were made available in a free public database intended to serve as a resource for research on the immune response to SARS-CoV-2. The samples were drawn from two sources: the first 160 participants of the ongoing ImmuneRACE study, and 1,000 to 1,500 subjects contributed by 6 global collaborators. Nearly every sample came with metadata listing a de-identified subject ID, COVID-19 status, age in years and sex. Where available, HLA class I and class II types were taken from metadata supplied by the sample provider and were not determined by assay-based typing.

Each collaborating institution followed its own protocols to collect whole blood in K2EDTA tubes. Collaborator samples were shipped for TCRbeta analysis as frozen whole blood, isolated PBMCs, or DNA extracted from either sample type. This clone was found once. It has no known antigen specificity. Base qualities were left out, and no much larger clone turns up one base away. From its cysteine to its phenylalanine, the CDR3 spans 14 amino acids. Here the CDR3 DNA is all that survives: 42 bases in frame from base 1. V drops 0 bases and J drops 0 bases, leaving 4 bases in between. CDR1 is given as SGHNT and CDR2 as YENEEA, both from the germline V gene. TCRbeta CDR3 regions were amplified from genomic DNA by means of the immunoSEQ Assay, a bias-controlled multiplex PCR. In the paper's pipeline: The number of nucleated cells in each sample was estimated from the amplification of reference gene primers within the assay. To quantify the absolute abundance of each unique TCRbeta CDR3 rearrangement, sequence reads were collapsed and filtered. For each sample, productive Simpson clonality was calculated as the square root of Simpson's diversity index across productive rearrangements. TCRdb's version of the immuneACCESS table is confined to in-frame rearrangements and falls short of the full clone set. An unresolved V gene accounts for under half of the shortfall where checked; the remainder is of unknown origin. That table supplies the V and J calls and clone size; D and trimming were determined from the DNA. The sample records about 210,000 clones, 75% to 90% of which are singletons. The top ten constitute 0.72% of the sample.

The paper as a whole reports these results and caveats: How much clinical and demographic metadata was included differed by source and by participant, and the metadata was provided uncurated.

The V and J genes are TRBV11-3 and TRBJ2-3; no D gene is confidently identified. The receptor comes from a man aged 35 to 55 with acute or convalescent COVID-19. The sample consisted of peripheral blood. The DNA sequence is TGTGCCAGCAGCTTAGATCGGAGCACAGATACGCAGTATTTT. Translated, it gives CASSLDRSTDTQYF.